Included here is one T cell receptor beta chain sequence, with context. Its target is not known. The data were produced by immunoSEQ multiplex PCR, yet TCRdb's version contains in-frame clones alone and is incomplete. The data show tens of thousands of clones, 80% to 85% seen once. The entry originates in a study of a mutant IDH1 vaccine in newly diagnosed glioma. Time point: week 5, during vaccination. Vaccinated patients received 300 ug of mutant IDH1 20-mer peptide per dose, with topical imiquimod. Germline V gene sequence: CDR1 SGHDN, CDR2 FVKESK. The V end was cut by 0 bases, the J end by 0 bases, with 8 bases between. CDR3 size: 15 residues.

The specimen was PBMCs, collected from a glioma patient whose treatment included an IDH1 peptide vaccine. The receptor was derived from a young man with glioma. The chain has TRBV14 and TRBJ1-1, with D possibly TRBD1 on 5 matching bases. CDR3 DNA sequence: TGTGCCAGCAGCCAAGACGGAGGGGTGAACACTGAAGCTTTCTTT. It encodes CASSQDGGVNTEAFF.